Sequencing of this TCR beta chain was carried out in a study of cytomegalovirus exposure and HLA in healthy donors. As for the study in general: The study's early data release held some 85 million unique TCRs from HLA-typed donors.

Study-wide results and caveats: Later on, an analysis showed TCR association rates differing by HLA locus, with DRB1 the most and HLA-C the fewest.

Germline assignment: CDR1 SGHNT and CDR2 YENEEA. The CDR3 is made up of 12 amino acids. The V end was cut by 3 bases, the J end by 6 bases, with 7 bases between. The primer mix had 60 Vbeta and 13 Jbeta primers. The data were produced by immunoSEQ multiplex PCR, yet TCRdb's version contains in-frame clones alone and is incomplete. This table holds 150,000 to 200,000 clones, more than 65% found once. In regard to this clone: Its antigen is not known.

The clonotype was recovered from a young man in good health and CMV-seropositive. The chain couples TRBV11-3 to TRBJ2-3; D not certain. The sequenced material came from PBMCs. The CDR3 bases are TGTGCCAGCAGCTTTAATACTGATACGCAGTATTTT. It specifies CASSFNTDTQYF.